This T cell receptor (beta chain) was obtained from a study of T-cell reconstitution after alpha-beta-depleted transplantation in children. The trim removed 4 bases at V and 5 bases at J, leaving 5 bases unmatched. The germline V gene has CDR1 DFQATT and CDR2 SNEGSKA (reference sequence). This CDR3 has 14 residues. In its sample, this clonotype was seen many times. Its antigen is as yet unknown. General study points: As was reported, about two months after transplant, alpha-beta T cells came from several hundred expanded graft clones. A year post-transplant, T-cell counts and diversity derived mostly from newly produced T cells.

The library targeted TCRbeta and was prepared with unique molecular identifiers. MiXCR was run by TCRdb on the PCR reads, yielding one entry per CDR3 protein. The sample contains hundreds of thousands of distinct CDR3 sequences, roughly 13% of which appear only once. The sequence came from a girl aged 2 to 10 with congenital amegakaryocytic thrombocytopenia, due to receive a stem cell transplant. The chain is built from TRBV20-1 and TRBJ1-5, with 10 bases fitting TRBD1. Sequenced here: PBMCs, sampled before TCRalphabeta/CD19-depleted stem cell transplant. The CDR3 region is CSATGTGAYQPQHF. In DNA, the CDR3 is TGCAGTGCTACCGGGACAGGGGCATATCAGCCCCAGCATTTT.